Listed below are T cell receptor beta chains from one sample, sequenced in a study of cytomegalovirus exposure and HLA in healthy donors. Clones were sequenced by immunoSEQ multiplex PCR, and TCRdb holds only the in-frame ones, with some missing. The sample includes around 150,000 clones, around 80% of them seen just once. The sample was PBMCs. The receptors were sampled from a man aged 18 to 30 in good health and CMV-seropositive. The CDR3 runs from the conserved cysteine through the conserved F or W. Fields, in order: clone size, V gene, CDR3 protein. Clone sizes are given selectively: once, few, many, or a class where the clone is expanded.

>.|TRBV6-5
CASSYIGRGRTEAFF
>medium-sized|TRBV11-2
CASSFQDTRLGNEQFF
>few|TRBV6-5
CASSYSTGSDNEQFF
>.|TRBV27
CASMGDQPQHF
>.|TRBV5-6
CASTANNSPLHF
>.|TRBV7-2
CASTQGQEANYGYTF
>.|TRBV11-2
CASSFRGRGETQYF
>.|TRBV7-2
CASSKTGTYEQYF
>.|TRBV7-9
CASSLERAQAPLHF
>.|TRBV7-2
CASSTRDRNQETQYF
>.|TRBV30
CAWSATYEQYF
>.|TRBV9
CASSVGSYANTIYF
>.|TRBV4-1
CASSRRERGYNEQFF